The 17 T cell receptor beta chains below all came from one sample that was sequenced in a study of molecular identifiers for immune sequencing clone quantification. TCRdb independently ran MiXCR on the PCR reads; one entry per CDR3 protein. The data contain fewer than 70,000 distinct CDR3 sequences, 15% to 20% of them singletons. The sample comprised naive CD8+ T cells from blood, with Jurkat cell RNA spiked in. Specified subset: FACS-sorted CD8+CD4-CCR7+CD45RA+ naive T cells. The receptors derive from a human donor in good health. Some libraries in this study had Jurkat cell RNA spiked in.

This clonotype was seen a few times. No conserved phenylalanine or tryptophan ends this CDR3, so it is likely a read error. This rearrangement joins TRBV2 to TRBJ2-7; TRBD2 might be the D (5 bases). The CDR3 covers 15 residues. Trimming took 1 base from V and 4 from J, leaving 14 bases between them. CDR1 SNHLY and CDR2 FYNNEI come from the germline V gene. The DNA for the CDR3 is TGTGCCAGCAGTGAAGGACCTAAAGGAGGATACGAGCAGTACCTC. Translating gives CASSEGPKGGYEQYL.

This clonotype was seen only a few times. Given a much more abundant clone one base away, this may be a read error. Because the CDR3 is missing its conserved closing phenylalanine or tryptophan, this is likely a read error. V usage is TRBV7-9 and J usage is TRBJ1-5, with D uncertain. From germline, CDR1 is SEHNR and CDR2 FQNEAQ (reference sequence). V gave up 1 base and J gave up 9 bases, with 7 bases separating them. CDR3 length: 12 amino acids. CDR3 sequence (DNA): TGTGCCAGCAGCTTAGACGTGGCGCCCCAGCATCTT. The encoded protein is CASSLDVAPQHL.

This clonotype was seen ten or more times. The chain is built from TRBV6-5 and TRBJ2-5, with a weak D call TRBD2 (5 bases). The CDR3 has 14 amino acids. Trimming took off 2 bases at V and 4 bases at J, with 11 bases between the two ends. The germline CDR1 and CDR2 sequences are MNHEY and SVGAGI. CDR3 in DNA: TGTGCCAGCAGTTACGAGGGCCTAGGAGAGACCCAGTACTTC. Translated, it gives CASSYEGLGETQYF.

This clonotype was picked up many times. The V gene is TRBV20-1, the J gene TRBJ1-6, with D tentatively TRBD1 (6 bases). Trimming pared 0 bases from V and 0 bases from J, leaving 9 bases between. Germline V gives CDR1 DFQATT, CDR2 SNEGSKA (reference sequence). The CDR3 totals 16 residues. CDR3 in DNA: TGCAGTGCTAGAGAAACAGGGAGCTCCTATAATTCACCCCTCCACTTT. Its protein is CSARETGSSYNSPLHF.

This clonotype came up a few times. The chain joins TRBV14 to TRBJ2-7, with 7 bases that match TRBD2. J was trimmed by 6 bases and V by 4 bases; bases with no gene match: 6. This CDR3 spans 13 amino acids. CDR1 is SGHDN and CDR2 is FVKESK in the germline V gene. CDR3 nucleotide sequence: TGTGCCAGCAGCCTGGGCGGGGGTTGCGAGCAGTACTTC. Its protein product is CASSLGGGCEQYF. The full variable domain, rest sourced from reference TRBV14 and TRBJ2-7, is EAGVTQFPSHSVIEKGQTVTLRCDPISGHDNLYWYRRVMGKEIKFLLHFVKESKQDESGMPNNRFLAERTGGTYSTLKVQPAELEDSGVYFCASSLGGGCEQYFGPGTRLTVT.

This clonotype has at least ten counts. The J gene is TRBJ1-6, the V gene TRBV5-1; D remains unclear. V lost 2 bases, J lost 10 bases, and 13 bases lay in between. The CDR3 is 14 amino acids. Per the germline V gene, CDR1 is SGHRS and CDR2 is YFSETQ. CDR3 DNA sequence: TGCGCCAGCAGCTTCGACGACAACGGATCACCCCTCCACTTT. The encoded protein is CASSFDDNGSPLHF.

Turning to this clonotype: A much larger clone differs from this one at a single base, so this may be a read error. The genes are TRBV19 and TRBJ2-1, with a weak D call TRBD2 (5 bases). The CDR3 sequence is 15 residues long. Per the germline V gene, CDR1 is LNHDA and CDR2 is SQIVND (reference sequence). Written as DNA, the CDR3 is TGTGCCAGTAGTATTTGGCCGGGATCCTGCAATGAGCAGTTCTTC. Amino acids: CASSIWPGSCNEQFF.

This clonotype showed up many times. This chain connects TRBV12-3 or TRBV12-4 to TRBJ2-7; D not certain. The ends were cut back, 6 bases at V and 3 bases at J, with 12 bases in the middle. The CDR3 runs to 13 residues. The CDR3 coding sequence is TGTGCCAGCAGCCCCGGCAGAAACTACGAGCAGTACTTC. Amino acids: CASSPGRNYEQYF.

This clonotype was recorded at least ten times. J is TRBJ2-5 and V is TRBV5-1; weak D call: TRBD2 (5 bases). Per the germline V gene, CDR1 is SGHRS and CDR2 is YFSETQ. CDR3 length equals 14 residues. Trimming took off 4 bases at V and 0 bases at J, with 10 bases between the two ends. Here the CDR3 reads CASSGRVYQETQYF. DNA for the CDR3: TGCGCCAGCAGCGGGAGAGTGTACCAAGAGACCCAGTACTTC.

This clonotype was detected many times. The chain is built from TRBV29-1 and TRBJ2-2; D is unresolved. CDR1 is SQVTM and CDR2 is ANQGSEA in the germline V gene. With 0 bases removed from V and 0 bases from J, the gap between germline ends came to 8 bases. This CDR3 has 15 amino acids. Here the CDR3 DNA reads TGCAGCGTTGAAGAGGGCACTTCGAACACCGGGGAGCTGTTTTTT. Its protein is CSVEEGTSNTGELFF.

As concerns this clonotype: A read error may explain this, as a much larger clone is one base away. The chain links TRBV20-1 to TRBJ1-5; no firm D call. Germline lookup yields CDR1 DFQATT and CDR2 SNEGSKA (reference sequence). There are 9 residues in the CDR3. Here the CDR3 DNA reads TGCTCAAGTGGTCGGCCCCAGCATTTT. Translation: CSSGRPQHF.

Details on this clonotype: A single base separates this from a much larger clone, so it may be a read error. This chain joins TRBV15 and TRBJ1-5, with D perhaps TRBD1 (5 bases). Trimming removed 3 bases at V and 5 bases at J, with 23 bases between. Germline assignment: CDR1 LNHNV and CDR2 YYDKDF (reference sequence). This CDR3 has 18 amino acids. The CDR3 nucleotides read TGTGCCACCAGCAGTCCGATGGACAAGTTCACCCCAGATCAGCCCCAGCATTTT. Amino acids: CATSSPMDKFTPDQPQHF.

The table lists this clonotype with many counts. The chain links TRBV9 to TRBJ1-1, with TRBD1 as a possible D gene (5 bases). This CDR3 is built from 16 residues. CDR1 is SGDLS and CDR2 is YYNGEE in the germline V gene. Trimming cost V 4 bases and J 3 bases, with 19 bases left between them. The CDR3 nucleotides read TGTGCCAGCAGCTCCCGGACACCTCAAGAGTACACTGAAGCTTTCTTT. It is translated as CASSSRTPQEYTEAFF.

In its sample, this clonotype was seen many times. This chain connects TRBV2 to TRBJ1-1, with a weak D call TRBD1 (5 bases). Germline CDR1 SNHLY, CDR2 FYNNEI. The CDR3 has 15 residues. V was pared by 7 bases and J by 1 base, with 16 bases between. Here the CDR3 reads CASKNGRRGNTEAFF. DNA of the CDR3: TGTGCCAGCAAGAATGGACGGAGGGGGAACACTGAAGCTTTCTTT.

This clonotype was recorded at least ten times. This sequence joins TRBV7-9 and TRBJ2-7, with 9 bases that match TRBD1. This CDR3 spans 14 amino acids. The J segment lost 4 bases and the V segment lost 5 bases, leaving 6 bases of the junction unmatched. Germline CDR1 and CDR2: SEHNR and FQNEAQ (reference sequence). The CDR3 DNA reads as TGTGCCAGCAGCCCGTGGGACAGGGTTTACGAGCAGTACTTC. This gives the protein CASSPWDRVYEQYF.

Concerning this clonotype: A much larger clone lies one base from this, so it may be a read error. This chain uses TRBV20-1 with TRBJ2-1, with 7 bases identical to TRBD2. Germline CDR1 reads DFQATT; CDR2 reads SNEGSKA (reference sequence). The CDR3 is made up of 15 amino acids. Written as DNA, the CDR3 is TGCAGTGCTCCGGTCCCGGGAGGCTCCTACAATGGGCAGTTCTTC. This gives the protein CSAPVPGGSYNGQFF.

A note on this clonotype: A much larger clone differs by one base, so this may be a read error. V and J are TRBV6-2 or TRBV6-3 and TRBJ1-1; D gene uncertain. V lost 5 bases and J lost 4, with 14 bases in between. The CDR3 has 14 residues. Germline V gives CDR1 MNHEY, CDR2 SVGEGT. DNA for the CDR3: TGTGCCAGCAGTCACCCCACTATGAGCACTGAAGCTTTCTTT. Translation gives CASSHPTMSTEAFF.